The text below deals with one T cell receptor (beta chain). Sequenced by immunoSEQ multiplex PCR; TCRdb stores in-frame clones only, minus some. The sample has some 150,000 clones, around 83% seen once. The record originates from a study of blood T cell repertoires in COVID-19. Study-level information: Researchers got acute and convalescent COVID-19 samples from the United States, Italy and Spain. Nucleic acid was either cDNA or gDNA, and it came from T cells, B-cell-depleted T cells, or PBMCs.

This CDR3 contains 14 residues. V lost 0 bases to trimming and J lost 3 bases, with 11 bases between them. Germline values: CDR1 GTSNPN, CDR2 SVGIG (reference sequence). The material sequenced was peripheral blood. This receptor was taken from a woman in her forties or fifties in a cohort sampled during active or convalescent COVID-19. The rearrangement links TRBV30 to TRBJ1-1; D is possibly TRBD1 (5 bases). CDR3 amino acids: CAWSVRGGDTEAFF. The DNA for the CDR3 is TGTGCCTGGAGTGTACGGGGGGGGGACACTGAAGCTTTCTTT.